The 14 T cell receptor beta chains below come from one sample, sequenced in a study of blood T cell repertoires in COVID-19. The data were produced by immunoSEQ multiplex PCR, yet TCRdb's version contains in-frame clones alone and is incomplete. The sample carries around 260,000 clones, around 81% recorded once. The sample was peripheral blood. The receptors were sampled from a person aged 70 to 79 with COVID-19, enrolled during active disease.

The chain joins TRBV28 to TRBJ2-7; 9 positions agree with TRBD1. J gave up 5 bases and V 6 bases, and 8 bases lay outside the gene matches. This CDR3 comprises 14 residues. Germline CDR1 reads MDHEN; CDR2 reads SYDVKM. CDR3 loop: CASSSGQGPHEQYF. The CDR3 DNA follows: TGTGCCAGCAGCTCGGGACAGGGTCCTCACGAGCAGTACTTC.

CDR3 protein: CASSSIPGSGYSEQYF. The DNA for the CDR3 is TGTGCCAGCAGCTCGATCCCCGGGTCAGGGTATAGCGAGCAGTACTTC. The gene calls are TRBV7-3 and TRBJ2-7, with a weak D call TRBD1 (5 bases). V was shortened by 4 bases and J by 6 bases, with 22 bases between the two germline ends. The CDR3 is 16 residues long. Germline CDR1 SGHTA, CDR2 FQGTGA.

The J gene is TRBJ1-1, the V gene TRBV30; D gene ambiguous. Germline CDR1 and CDR2: GTSNPN and SVGIG (reference sequence). Trimming pared 0 bases from V and 6 bases from J, leaving 11 bases between. This CDR3 is 13 amino acids long. Written as DNA, the CDR3 is TGTGCCTGGAGTGTACAGAGTAGCGCTGAAGCTTTCTTT. Residues: CAWSVQSSAEAFF.

This chain uses TRBV15 with TRBJ2-6; 8 nucleotides match TRBD1. Trimming cost V 4 bases and J 0 bases; bases outside gene matches: 11. Germline loops: CDR1 LNHNV, CDR2 YYDKDF (reference sequence). The CDR3 runs 19 residues. This chain's CDR3 is CATSTQGQAQDSGANVLTF. CDR3 in DNA: TGTGCCACCAGCACCCAGGGACAGGCCCAAGACTCTGGGGCCAACGTCCTGACTTTC.

In its sample, this clone was seen once. The chain couples TRBV11-2 to TRBJ1-3, with TRBD1 matching 9 bases. Germline-derived CDR1 and CDR2 are SGHAT and FQNNGV. The V and J ends lost 5 bases and 2 bases, in that order; junction bases with no gene match: 13. The CDR3 extends over 18 amino acids. CDR3 sequence reads: CASSPRKGQGVPGNTIYF. The CDR3 DNA sequence: TGTGCCAGCAGCCCCAGAAAGGGACAGGGTGTACCTGGAAACACCATATATTTT. The whole variable domain, remainder taken from reference TRBV11-2 and TRBJ1-3, is EAGVAQSPRYKIIEKRQSVAFWCNPISGHATLYWYQQILGQGPKLLIQFQNNGVVDDSQLPKDRFSAERLKGVDSTLKIQPAKLEDSAVYLCASSPRKGQGVPGNTIYFGEGSWLTVV.

This chain uses TRBV2 with TRBJ1-2; no reliable D call. This CDR3 is built from 15 residues. V lost 9 bases and J 0 bases, leaving 17 bases between the germline ends. Germline V gives CDR1 SNHLY, CDR2 FYNNEI. CDR3 region: CASLFEAPSNYGYTF. The CDR3 nucleotides read TGTGCCAGTCTGTTCGAGGCTCCCTCTAACTATGGCTACACCTTC.

V is TRBV2 and J is TRBJ1-4; D ambiguous. CDR3 size: 14 residues. V was clipped by 7 bases and J by 4 bases, with 13 bases between them. CDR1 is SNHLY and CDR2 is FYNNEI in the germline V gene. DNA of the CDR3: TGTGCCAGCAAAGGTCGGGAGAATAATGAAAAACTGTTTTTT. Encoded protein: CASKGRENNEKLFF.

This chain connects TRBV5-1 to TRBJ2-3; 9 bases align to TRBD2. This CDR3 comprises 16 residues. The germline gives CDR1 SGHRS, CDR2 YFSETQ. After removal of 5 bases from V and 1 base from J, the junction contained 8 bases not matched to a gene. The CDR3 reads CASRDSGGGGTDTQYF. In nucleotides, the CDR3 is TGCGCCAGCAGAGATAGCGGGGGAGGTGGCACAGATACGCAGTATTTT.

The rearrangement joins TRBV5-1 to TRBJ1-1, with TRBD1 matching 8 bases. The J segment lost 1 base and the V segment lost 10 bases, leaving 12 bases of the junction unmatched. This CDR3 is built from 15 residues. Looked up from germline, CDR1 is SGHRS and CDR2 is YFSETQ. The CDR3 DNA reads as TGCGCCTCAACCGGACAGGGAGGTTCGAACACTGAAGCTTTCTTT. This translates into CASTGQGGSNTEAFF.

This clone was seen only a few times. The V call is TRBV6-5, the J call TRBJ2-7; TRBD1 is a possible D gene (6 bases). The CDR3 covers 13 residues. Germline loops: CDR1 MNHEY, CDR2 SVGAGI. V lost 0 bases and J lost 7, with 10 bases in between. CDR3 in amino acids: CASSYSFQGEQYF. In DNA form, the CDR3 reads TGTGCCAGCAGTTACTCGTTTCAGGGGGAGCAGTACTTC.

This clone has more than one count but fewer than ten. The chain uses TRBV7-9 and TRBJ1-2; D not certain. Germline V gene lookup returns CDR1 SEHNR and CDR2 FQNEAQ (reference sequence). With 6 bases removed from V and 4 bases from J, the gap between germline ends came to 15 bases. The CDR3 consists of 14 residues. The CDR3 loop is CASRPQVAGYGYTF. Here the CDR3 DNA reads TGTGCCAGCAGACCTCAGGTCGCTGGCTATGGCTACACCTTC. The full variable domain, completed using reference TRBV7-9 and TRBJ1-2, is DTGVSQNPRHKITKRGQNVTFRCDPISEHNRLYWYRQTLGQGPEFLTYFQNEAQLEKSRLLSDRFSAERPKGSFSTLEIQRTEQGDSAMYLCASRPQVAGYGYTFGSGTRLTVV.

J is TRBJ1-6 and V is TRBV6-5; D gene unclear. The CDR3 totals 15 residues. Trimming stripped 2 bases from V and 0 bases from J, with 5 bases between. CDR1 is MNHEY and CDR2 is SVGAGI in the germline V gene. The chain's CDR3 is CASSYKSSYNSPLHF. The CDR3 nucleotides are TGTGCCAGCAGTTACAAGAGCTCCTATAATTCACCCCTCCACTTT.

The chain has TRBV19 and TRBJ1-1; TRBD1 agrees at 7 bases. Trimming took 3 bases from V and 3 from J; bases not matched to a gene: 13. Germline loops: CDR1 LNHDA, CDR2 SQIVND (reference sequence). The CDR3 spans 17 residues. The CDR3 bases are TGTGCCAGTAGTATGGCAAGGGGGCGCCTCTCATACACTGAAGCTTTCTTT. Translated: CASSMARGRLSYTEAFF.

The CDR3 nucleotides are TGTGCCAGCAGCCCCACGGGGTCCTACTACGAGCAGTACTTC. Amino acids: CASSPTGSYYEQYF. The chain is built from TRBV7-8 and TRBJ2-7; TRBD2 might be the D (5 bases). Trimming took off 5 bases at V and 3 bases at J, with 14 bases between the two ends. This CDR3 has 14 residues. Germline assignment: CDR1 SGHVS and CDR2 FQNEAQ.